The clone carrying this TCR beta chain has a count of ten or more. Antigen: not known. The CDR3 runs 13 residues. In germline, CDR1 is MNHEY, CDR2 SVGEGT. Trimming took 6 bases from V and 4 from J, leaving 12 bases between them. These data come from a study of T cells in Graves' hyperthyroidism and ophthalmopathy. Amplification of TCR beta CDR3 regions was performed using RNA transcripts as template. The HTBI primer set drove a first-round RT-PCR of the TCR CDR3. Using its own MiXCR run on the multiplex PCR reads, TCRdb lists one record per CDR3 protein. The sample includes 500,000 to 600,000 distinct CDR3 sequences, 40% to 55% seen only once; the top ten take about two fifths. Findings and limits, study-wide: Blood samples included most of the expanded thyroid clonotypes exceeding 0.001.

Sequences were obtained from peripheral blood or thyroid tissue (not recorded which). This clonotype was sampled from an adult woman with Graves' disease, either hyperthyroidism or ophthalmopathy (not recorded which). This rearrangement joins TRBV6-2 or TRBV6-3 to TRBJ1-2; possible D gene TRBD1, 6 bases. The DNA for the CDR3 is TGTGCCAGCAGAAGACAGGCCCTCTATGGCTACACCTTC. Amino acid sequence: CASRRQALYGYTF.